The clone carrying this TCR beta chain has more than one count but fewer than ten. A much larger clonotype is one base distant, so this may be a read error. These data belong to a study of T cells in Graves' hyperthyroidism and ophthalmopathy. V gave up 2 bases and J gave up 3 bases; unmatched junction bases: 8. The CDR3 runs 16 residues. Template material for amplifying TCR beta CDR3 regions consisted of RNA transcripts. With the HTBI primer set, the TCR CDR3 went through a first round of RT-PCR. TCRdb processed the multiplex PCR reads anew with MiXCR; each CDR3 protein has one entry. The sample contains around 620,000 distinct CDR3 sequences, 14% of which appear only once.

The receptor was derived from a young woman with Graves' ophthalmopathy. Sequences were obtained from blood. The chain links TRBV12-3 or TRBV12-4 to TRBJ1-2; 8 bases align to TRBD1. This CDR3 is CASSLPWAGGDYGYTF. The CDR3 coding sequence is TGTGCCAGCAGTTTACCCTGGGCAGGGGGCGACTATGGCTACACCTTC.